These 31 T cell receptor beta chains came from one sample sequenced in a study of CD8+CD57+ T cells in acquired aplastic anemia. TCR beta VDJ and CDR3 profiles were obtained from a genomic DNA template. MiXCR was run by TCRdb on the reads, yielding one entry per CDR3 protein. The sample contains 150,000 to 200,000 distinct CDR3 sequences, 50% to 75% of which appear only once. Material: sorted CD4+, CD8+, or CD8+CD57+ T cells (not recorded which) from PBMCs. The receptors derive from a human donor with severe aplastic anemia or a healthy control (not recorded which).

This rearrangement joins TRBV19 to TRBJ1-5; D is ambiguous. This CDR3 has 16 residues. Trimming left V 4 bases short and J 2 bases short, with 15 bases between. The V gene's germline CDR1 is LNHDA and CDR2 SQIVND (reference sequence). As DNA, the CDR3 is TGTGCCAGTAGTAGCGTAAAGAGAGTTCGCAATCAGCCCCAGCATTTT. Its translation is CASSSVKRVRNQPQHF.

V is TRBV2 and J is TRBJ1-2; D is perhaps TRBD1 (5 bases). Germline V gene lookup returns CDR1 SNHLY and CDR2 FYNNEI. CDR3 length: 15 amino acids. The V end lost 7 bases, the J end lost 5 bases, and 20 bases lay between the germline ends. In nucleotides, the CDR3 is TGTGCCAGCAAGGAAGACAGCTCGATAGTTTATGGCTACACCTTC. Its translation is CASKEDSSIVYGYTF.

The chain uses TRBV7-8 and TRBJ2-7; D tentatively reads TRBD1 or TRBD2 (6 bases each). The CDR3 spans 14 residues. From germline, CDR1 is SGHVS and CDR2 FQNEAQ. Trimming took off 3 bases at V and 6 bases at J, with 15 bases between the two ends. CDR3 in amino acids: CASSLGGATPEQYF. As DNA, the CDR3 is TGTGCCAGCAGCTTGGGGGGCGCAACACCCGAGCAGTACTTC.

The chain links TRBV2 to TRBJ2-2, with TRBD2 as a possible D gene (5 bases). V was pared by 7 bases and J by 5 bases, with 14 bases between. This CDR3 is 14 amino acids long. The germline V gene encodes CDR1 SNHLY and CDR2 FYNNEI. The CDR3 protein is CASTRGSLTGELFF. The CDR3 coding sequence is TGTGCCAGCACCCGTGGGAGTCTTACCGGGGAGCTGTTTTTT.

This clonotype was seen only once. V and J are TRBV10-1 and TRBJ2-5; unclear D gene. CDR1 and CDR2 (germline): WNHNN, SYGVQD (reference sequence). This CDR3 has 15 amino acids. Between the trimmed V and J ends, which lost 0 bases and 7 bases, there was a span of 15 bases. The CDR3 here is CASSESPGPFGTQYF. The CDR3 coding sequence is TGCGCCAGCAGTGAGTCCCCGGGCCCTTTTGGGACCCAGTACTTC.

The rearrangement links TRBV29-1 to TRBJ2-7; no reliable D call. With 3 bases removed from V and 3 bases from J, the gap between germline ends came to 6 bases. This CDR3 region has 11 residues. Germline lookup yields CDR1 SQVTM and CDR2 ANQGSEA. The DNA of the CDR3 is TGCAGCGTTGATAGGGACTACGAGCAGTACTTC. Residues: CSVDRDYEQYF.

The rearrangement links TRBV7-9 to TRBJ2-5; D possibly corresponds to TRBD1 (6 bases). V was clipped by 6 bases and J by 0 bases, with 23 bases between them. CDR3 length equals 18 residues. Germline CDR1 and CDR2: SEHNR and FQNEAQ (reference sequence). CDR3 sequence: CASSPKIRGTGYQETQYF. CDR3 nucleotide sequence: TGTGCCAGCAGTCCTAAGATCAGGGGCACGGGGTACCAAGAGACCCAGTACTTC.

At least ten counts were recorded for this clonotype. The chain joins TRBV3-1 to TRBJ2-1; the D is unclear. Germline CDR1 reads LGHDT; CDR2 reads YNNKEL (reference sequence). The CDR3 consists of 17 residues. Trimming removed 4 bases from V and 1 base from J, with 17 bases in between. The DNA of the CDR3 is TGTGCCAGCAGCCCGTCCTGGTGGGCGGAGTCCTACAATGAGCAGTTCTTC. Translating gives CASSPSWWAESYNEQFF.

Note on this clonotype: The junction differs from germline at one of its ends, possibly a read error. The chain carries TRBV5-1 and TRBJ2-7; unclear D gene. This CDR3 is 14 amino acids long. CDR1 and CDR2 from the germline V gene are SGHRS and YFSETQ. DNA for the CDR3: TGTGCCAGCAGCTTGATTGACTCAGTGGGCGAGCAGTACTTC. This encodes CASSLIDSVGEQYF. Full variable domain (missing parts from reference TRBV5-1 and TRBJ2-7): KAGVTQTPRYLIKTRGQQVTLSCSPISGHRSVSWYQQTPGQGLQFLFEYFSETQRNKGNFPGRFSGRQFSNSRSEMNVSTLELGDSALYLCASSLIDSVGEQYFGPGTRLTVT.

This clonotype was detected only a few times. The chain recombines TRBV9 with TRBJ1-6; D is unresolved. The V gene lost 9 bases and the J gene lost 5 bases, with 15 bases spanning the gap. CDR3 size: 14 residues. Germline lookup yields CDR1 SGDLS and CDR2 YYNGEE. The CDR3: CAIANQGNNSPLHF. The CDR3 bases are TGTGCCATCGCGAATCAAGGCAATAATTCACCCCTCCACTTT.

The chain recombines TRBV5-1 with TRBJ1-2, with 10 positions matching TRBD1. CDR3 length: 17 residues. The germline CDR1 and CDR2 sequences are SGHRS and YFSETQ. J lost 0 bases, V lost 4 bases, and 9 bases had no gene match. The CDR3 DNA follows: TGCGCCAGCAGCCTCCAGACAGGGGGCGCCTCTAACTATGGCTACACCTTC. Its translation is CASSLQTGGASNYGYTF.

This clonotype was seen at least ten times. The chain links TRBV9 to TRBJ2-6, with a weak D call TRBD1 (6 bases). In germline, CDR1 is SGDLS, CDR2 YYNGEE. Trimming cost V 1 base and J 4 bases, with 15 bases left between them. The CDR3 consists of 17 residues. The CDR3 DNA follows: TGTGCCAGCAGCGTACTGTCAGGGGTTGGAGGGGCCAACGTCCTGACTTTC. This sequence encodes CASSVLSGVGGANVLTF.

The chain recombines TRBV7-9 with TRBJ2-7, with TRBD2 identical over 9 bases. The ends lost 7 bases at V and 6 bases at J; junction bases unmatched: 19. The V gene's germline CDR1 is SEHNR and CDR2 FQNEAQ (reference sequence). The length of the CDR3 is 17 residues. In DNA form, the CDR3 reads TGTGCCAGCACCTTGAGTCCCATCCTAGCGGGAAGGAGCGAGCAGTACTTC. Amino acids: CASTLSPILAGRSEQYF.

There are many counts of this clonotype. The V and J genes are TRBV24-1 and TRBJ2-5; 8 nucleotides agree with TRBD2. This CDR3 is built from 15 residues. With V trimmed by 3 bases and J by 1 base, 3 bases remained unmatched. The germline CDR1 and CDR2 sequences are KGHDR and SFDVKD. In nucleotides, the CDR3 is TGTGCCACCAGTGATCGGGGGGGGGGCCAAGAGACCCAGTACTTC. Amino acid sequence: CATSDRGGGQETQYF.

The genes are TRBV6-2 or TRBV6-3 and TRBJ2-1; the match to TRBD1 covers 7 bases. This CDR3 region has 14 residues. CDR1 and CDR2 from the germline V gene are MNHEY and SVGEGT. The V gene end was trimmed by 10 bases and the J gene end by 4 bases; junction bases not matched to a gene: 10. CDR3 loop: CATDRDSKYNEQFF. CDR3 coding DNA: TGTGCCACAGACCGGGACAGTAAATACAATGAGCAGTTCTTC.

The chain recombines TRBV7-3 with TRBJ2-1, with 9 bases identical to TRBD2. The CDR3 extends over 15 amino acids. J gave up 7 bases and V 1 base, and 5 bases lay outside the gene matches. In germline, CDR1 is SGHTA, CDR2 FQGTGA. The CDR3 spells CASSLILAGSNEQFF. The CDR3 coding sequence is TGTGCCAGCAGCTTAATCCTAGCGGGGAGTAATGAGCAGTTCTTC.

This clonotype was counted between two and nine times. The chain has TRBV7-9 and TRBJ1-6, with D hard to call. V was clipped by 2 bases and J by 5 bases, with 4 bases between them. The V gene's germline CDR1 is SEHNR and CDR2 FQNEAQ (reference sequence). The length of the CDR3 is 13 residues. The CDR3 is CASSLSNNSPLHF. The CDR3 nucleotides read TGTGCCAGCAGCTTATCTAATAATTCACCCCTCCACTTT. Complete variable domain (other parts from reference TRBV7-9 and TRBJ1-6): DTGVSQNPRHKITKRGQNVTFRCDPISEHNRLYWYRQTLGQGPEFLTYFQNEAQLEKSRLLSDRFSAERPKGSFSTLEIQRTEQGDSAMYLCASSLSNNSPLHFGNGTRLTVT.

This chain uses TRBV2 with TRBJ1-1; weak D call: TRBD1 (5 bases). Germline loops: CDR1 SNHLY, CDR2 FYNNEI. Between the trimmed V and J ends, which lost 10 bases and 0 bases, there was a span of 21 bases. The CDR3 is 16 residues long. CDR3 amino acids: CAIIPGAVGMNTEAFF. As DNA, the CDR3 is TGTGCCATCATCCCTGGGGCAGTCGGTATGAACACTGAAGCTTTCTTT.

Turning to this clonotype: At one end, the junction sequence differs from germline, possibly due to a read error. The chain combines TRBV7-3 with TRBJ2-7; 10 bases map to TRBD1. The CDR3 runs to 14 residues. Germline V lookup: CDR1 SGHTA, CDR2 FQGTGA. CDR3 sequence reads: CASSSTGGSYEQCF. DNA for the CDR3: TGTGCCAGCAGCTCGACAGGGGGCAGCTACGAGCAGTGCTTC.

V gene TRBV7-9 combines with J gene TRBJ1-1, with 7 bases that match TRBD1. The CDR3 is 15 residues long. CDR1 is SEHNR and CDR2 is FQNEAQ in the germline V gene (reference sequence). The V segment lost 5 bases and the J segment 4 bases; nucleotides outside the gene matches: 10. CDR3 region: CASSQFGAGGTEAFF. CDR3 in DNA: TGTGCCAGCAGCCAATTTGGGGCAGGGGGCACTGAAGCTTTCTTT. The full variable domain, its missing parts supplied by reference TRBV7-9 and TRBJ1-1, is DTGVSQNPRHKITKRGQNVTFRCDPISEHNRLYWYRQTLGQGPEFLTYFQNEAQLEKSRLLSDRFSAERPKGSFSTLEIQRTEQGDSAMYLCASSQFGAGGTEAFFGQGTRLTVV.

This sequence joins TRBV24-1 and TRBJ2-1, with a weak D call TRBD1 (5 bases). V lost 4 bases and J lost 0, with 9 bases in between. CDR1 is KGHDR and CDR2 is SFDVKD in the germline V gene. The CDR3 is 15 amino acids. CDR3 in amino acids: CATSDRQTSYNEQFF. For the CDR3, the DNA is TGTGCCACCAGTGACCGACAGACCTCCTACAATGAGCAGTTCTTC.

V and J are TRBV5-1 and TRBJ2-3, with unresolved D. The V gene's germline CDR1 is SGHRS and CDR2 YFSETQ. The CDR3 runs 15 residues. Trimming removed 1 base from V and 2 bases from J, with 11 bases in between. The CDR3 coding sequence is TGCGCCAGCAGCTTGCAGTCTCTCCTCACAGATACGCAGTATTTT. It is translated as CASSLQSLLTDTQYF.

About this clonotype: The junction does not match germline at one end; this may be a read error. This chain uses TRBV20-1 with TRBJ1-1; perhaps TRBD1 as D (5 bases). The CDR3 consists of 12 residues. Germline loops: CDR1 DFQATT, CDR2 SNEGSKA (reference sequence). The CDR3 coding sequence is TGCAGTGCCGGGAGGCAGGACACTGGAGCTTTCTTT. Translated, it gives CSAGRQDTGAFF.

V is TRBV12-3 or TRBV12-4 and J is TRBJ2-1; D may be TRBD1 (5 bases). With 5 bases removed from V and 9 bases from J, the gap between germline ends came to 17 bases. This CDR3 has 14 residues. The CDR3 DNA reads as TGTGCCAGCAGTCGCCAGGGAAGGAGTCCTGAGCAGTTCTTC. Translation gives CASSRQGRSPEQFF.

V usage is TRBV24-1 and J usage is TRBJ2-1, with D unresolved. The CDR3 is made up of 11 amino acids. Trimming removed 6 bases from V and 5 bases from J, with 4 bases in between. Germline V gene lookup returns CDR1 KGHDR and CDR2 SFDVKD. The CDR3 loop reads CATSRDNEQFF. For the CDR3, the DNA is TGTGCCACCAGTAGAGACAATGAGCAGTTCTTC.

Points on this clonotype: The junction differs from germline at one of its ends, possibly a read error. The chain links TRBV5-4 to TRBJ2-5, with 7 bases matching TRBD1. In germline, CDR1 is SGHNT, CDR2 YYREEE (reference sequence). The CDR3 contains 15 residues. CDR3 nucleotides: TGCGCCAGCAGCTATCGACAGGGATGGCAAGAGACCCAGTACTTC. This encodes CASSYRQGWQETQYF.

This chain joins TRBV6-6 and TRBJ2-7; D not resolved. Trimming cost V 8 bases and J 4 bases, with 6 bases left between them. Germline-derived CDR1 and CDR2 are MNHNY and SVGAGI (reference sequence). This CDR3 comprises 10 residues. CDR3 in amino acids: CASGLYEQYF. Written as DNA, the CDR3 is TGTGCCAGCGGTTTATACGAGCAGTACTTC.

The rearrangement links TRBV19 to TRBJ1-5; 12 bases line up with TRBD1. CDR1 LNHDA and CDR2 SQIVND come from the germline V gene (reference sequence). Trimming cost V 3 bases and J 6 bases; bases outside gene matches: 3. The CDR3 spans 15 residues. The CDR3: CASSIGTGGLQPQHF. The DNA of the CDR3 is TGTGCCAGTAGTATTGGGACAGGGGGCCTTCAGCCCCAGCATTTT. Variable domain in full (rest from reference TRBV19 and TRBJ1-5): DGGITQSPKYLFRKEGQNVTLSCEQNLNHDAMYWYRQDPGQGLRLIYYSQIVNDFQKGDIAEGYSVSREKKESFPLTVTSAQKNPTAFYLCASSIGTGGLQPQHFGDGTRLSIL.

Points on this clonotype: At one end the junction does not follow the germline gene, possibly because of a read error. The CDR3 protein is CASSHSTGPVYGYTF. The CDR3 region has the DNA TGTGCCAGCAGTCACTCTACGGGCCCAGTTTATGGCTACACCTTC. V gene TRBV6-5 combines with J gene TRBJ1-2, with no clear D. Germline V gene lookup returns CDR1 MNHEY and CDR2 SVGAGI. This CDR3 region has 15 residues.

This clonotype was recorded many times. The chain employs TRBV12-5 and TRBJ2-4; no definite D call. Germline CDR1 and CDR2: LGHNT and FRNRAP. This CDR3 contains 16 residues. The ends were cut back, 5 bases at V and 0 bases at J, with 14 bases in the middle. The CDR3 bases are TGTGCTAGTGGTCAGGACCAAGTGGGAGCCAAAAACATTCAGTACTTC. Protein: CASGQDQVGAKNIQYF.

This clonotype showed up just once. The rearrangement joins TRBV7-2 to TRBJ1-1, with a weak D call TRBD1 (5 bases). From germline, CDR1 is SGHTA and CDR2 FQGNSA. CDR3 length: 13 amino acids. Trimming shortened V by 2 bases and J by 6 bases, and 10 bases separated the two germline ends. The CDR3 region is CASSLFRVAEAFF. In DNA, the CDR3 is TGTGCCAGCAGCTTATTCAGGGTGGCTGAAGCTTTCTTT.